This TCR beta chain is drawn from a study of T cells after yellow fever vaccination. General observations from the study: The study found a weaker secondary response that peaked faster, day 5 versus 15. Sorted repertoires could include abundant contaminating clonotypes from bulk cells.

MiXCR was run by TCRdb on the 5' RACE reads, yielding one entry per CDR3 protein. The table shows over 100,000 distinct CDR3 sequences, with roughly 8.9% occurring only once. This clonotype occurred many times. Its matching antigen is unknown. The material was CD8+ T cells sorted from PBMCs, obtained 45 days after the yellow fever booster vaccination. The TCR sequence derives from a man aged 25-40 years who received the YFV17D yellow fever vaccine.

The CDR3: CASSFPRDWAIEQFF. The CDR3 DNA follows: TGTGCCAGCAGCTTCCCCCGGGATTGGGCAATTGAGCAGTTCTTC. The chain employs TRBV7-8 and TRBJ2-1, with a possible D match to TRBD2 (5 bases). Trimming left V 3 bases short and J 9 bases short, with 18 bases between. The CDR3 runs 15 residues. The germline CDR1 and CDR2 sequences are SGHVS and FQNEAQ.